Listed below are T cell receptor beta chains from one sample, sequenced in a study of neurological immune-mediated disorders. TCRdb re-analysed the 5' RACE reads in MiXCR, keeping a single row per CDR3 protein. The data show under 50,000 distinct CDR3 sequences, 10% to 15% seen once. Input material: PBMCs. The receptors shown here come from a male donor with HTLV-1-associated myelopathy (HAM/TSP). Each CDR3 is given with its conserved first and last residue. The D gene is left open where the match is weak. The listing skips clone size in some rows; elsewhere it reads once, few, many or a size class.

CDR3aa	CDR3nt	v_gene	abundance	j_gene	d_gene
CASSLPQASGNTIYF	TGTGCCAGCAGCTTGCCACAGGCCTCTGGAAACACCATATATTTT	TRBV5-4	many	TRBJ1-3	-
CASSQWTGGVGYEQFF	TGTGCCAGCAGCCAGTGGACAGGGGGCGTCGGCTATGAGCAGTTCTTC	TRBV7-6	many	TRBJ2-1	TRBD1
CASSQDSTGTYGYTF	TGTGCCAGCAGCCAAGATTCGACAGGAACCTATGGCTACACCTTC	TRBV3-1	many	TRBJ1-2	-
CASSLDTSGGQETQYF	TGTGCCAGCAGTTTAGATACTAGCGGGGGACAAGAGACCCAGTACTTC	TRBV28	once	TRBJ2-5	TRBD2
CASSQVENYGYTF	TGTGCCAGTAGTCAGGTGGAAAACTATGGCTACACCTTC	TRBV19	few	TRBJ1-2	-
CASSVDWVTGDGYTF	TGTGCCAGCAGCGTAGATTGGGTGACAGGGGATGGCTACACCTTC	TRBV9	many	TRBJ1-2	TRBD1
CSASVGLDQPQHF	TGCAGTGCTAGTGTAGGTTTGGACCAGCCCCAGCATTTT	TRBV20-1	many	TRBJ1-5	-
CASSATGTVFGNTIYF	TGTGCCAGCAGCGCAACCGGGACCGTTTTTGGAAACACCATATATTTT	TRBV9	many	TRBJ1-3	-
CASILLAGASSYNEQFF	TGTGCCAGCATCCTCCTCGCGGGGGCAAGCTCCTACAATGAGCAGTTCTTC	TRBV5-6	-	TRBJ2-1	-
CASSLYNEQFF	TGTGCCAGCAGTTTGTACAATGAGCAGTTCTTC	TRBV12-3/TRBV12-4	many	TRBJ2-1	-
CASSGLVIHTQYF	TGTGCCAGCAGCGGACTAGTAATCCATACGCAGTATTTT	TRBV9	many	TRBJ2-3	-
CASSFLTSGATDTQYF	TGTGCCAGCAGTTTCCTGACTAGCGGGGCTACAGATACGCAGTATTTT	TRBV6-6	many	TRBJ2-3	TRBD2
CASSRGQTTNYGYTF	TGCGCCAGCAGCCGAGGACAAACTACTAACTATGGCTACACCTTC	TRBV5-1	many	TRBJ1-2	-
CAWSSKTGANEQFF	TGTGCCTGGAGTTCTAAGACCGGGGCCAATGAGCAGTTCTTC	TRBV30	many	TRBJ2-1	-
CASALAGTDTQYF	TGTGCCAGTGCTTTAGCGGGGACAGATACGCAGTATTTT	TRBV2	many	TRBJ2-3	TRBD2
CASSMEGLKADTQYF	TGCGCTAGCAGCATGGAGGGTTTGAAAGCGGATACCCAGTACTTC	TRBV5-1	once	TRBJ2-5	-
CASSLGYSYGYTF	TGTGCCAGCAGCTTAGGCTATTCCTATGGCTACACCTTC	TRBV11-2	many	TRBJ1-2	-
CATSPGQKFYGYTF	TGTGCCACCAGCCCGGGACAGAAATTCTATGGCTACACCTTC	TRBV15	many	TRBJ1-2	TRBD1
CASPLSGTASSYDQYF	TGCGCCAGCCCGCTTTCCGGGACAGCCAGCTCCTACGATCAGTACTTC	TRBV5-1	-	TRBJ2-7	TRBD1
CASSGGTYMNTEAFF	TGTGCCAGCAGCGGAGGGACATACATGAACACTGAAGCTTTCTTT	TRBV5-6	many	TRBJ1-1	-
CASSLRDTDQHQHF	TGTGCTAGCAGCTTGAGGGACACAGATCAGCACCAGCATTTT	TRBV7-7	-	TRBJ1-5	-
CASSRQGGAGELFF	TGTGCCAGCAGCCGACAGGGGGGGGCCGGGGAGCTGTTTTTT	TRBV27	many	TRBJ2-2	TRBD1
CASSPRTSPGSHEQFF	TGTGCCAGCAGCCCAAGGACTAGCCCGGGGTCACATGAGCAGTTCTTC	TRBV12-3/TRBV12-4	many	TRBJ2-1	TRBD2
CSARDRLGGRFSPLHF	TGCAGTGCTAGAGATAGATTAGGGGGCAGATTTTCACCCCTCCACTTT	TRBV20-1	many	TRBJ1-6	TRBD1
CASSRPPGTEAFF	TGTGCCAGCAGCCGCCCCCCCGGAACTGAAGCTTTCTTT	TRBV5-6	many	TRBJ1-1	-
CSARQQFLREQYF	TGCAGTGCTAGGCAGCAATTCTTGAGGGAGCAGTACTTC	TRBV20-1	-	TRBJ2-7	-
CSARVAGNTDTQYF	TGCAGTGCTAGGGTGGCAGGGAACACAGATACGCAGTATTTT	TRBV20-1	many	TRBJ2-3	-
CASSLRRTGENEKLFF	TGCGCCAGCAGCTTACGACGGACAGGGGAAAATGAAAAACTGTTTTTT	TRBV5-1	many	TRBJ1-4	TRBD1
CASSSGIYNEKLFF	TGTGCCAGCTCATCGGGGATATATAATGAAAAACTGTTTTTT	TRBV18	many	TRBJ1-4	-
CASSPDWGAETQYF	TGTGCCAGCAGCCCGGACTGGGGGGCGGAGACCCAGTACTTC	TRBV7-2	many	TRBJ2-5	-
CASSVTPSLAVVPDTQYF	TGTGCCAGCAGCGTAACCCCTAGCCTAGCGGTCGTACCGGATACGCAGTATTTT	TRBV9	many	TRBJ2-3	TRBD2
CATSTSGHNEQFF	TGTGCCACCAGCACTAGCGGGCACAATGAGCAGTTCTTC	TRBV24-1	many	TRBJ2-1	TRBD2
CASSLGGGLLNTEAFF	TGTGCCAGCAGCTTAGGGGGTGGACTGTTGAACACTGAAGCTTTCTTT	TRBV7-9	many	TRBJ1-1	-
CASSLEIIQETQYF	TGTGCCAGCAGTTTGGAGATTATCCAAGAGACCCAGTACTTC	TRBV28	many	TRBJ2-5	-
CASRAGWNTGELFF	TGTGCCAGCAGGGCGGGGTGGAACACCGGGGAGCTGTTTTTT	TRBV5-6	many	TRBJ2-2	-
CASSFLTGGAVYTF	TGCGCCAGCAGCTTCTTGACAGGGGGCGCGGTTTACACCTTC	TRBV5-1	few	TRBJ1-2	TRBD1
CASSLRTDTDTQYF	TGCGCCAGCAGCCTAAGGACAGACACAGATACGCAGTATTTT	TRBV5-1	many	TRBJ2-3	-
CAISPTSEQETQYF	TGTGCCATCAGCCCGACTAGTGAGCAAGAGACCCAGTACTTC	TRBV10-3	many	TRBJ2-5	-
CASSFYICSARTLAGLETQYF	-	TRBV5-1	-	TRBJ2-5	-
CSASMHEQFF	TGCAGTGCTAGTATGCATGAGCAGTTCTTC	TRBV20-1	many	TRBJ2-1	-
CASTPTTGAGGEDTQYF	TGTGCCAGCACACCGACTACAGGAGCGGGGGGTGAAGATACGCAGTATTTT	TRBV6-2/TRBV6-3	many	TRBJ2-3	TRBD2
CASSLGDGTNEKLFF	TGTGCCAGCAGCTTGGGGGACGGAACTAATGAAAAACTGTTTTTT	TRBV5-8	many	TRBJ1-4	-
CAIRGDIGQPQHF	TGTGCCATCAGGGGGGACATCGGTCAGCCCCAGCATTTT	TRBV10-3	many	TRBJ1-5	-
CASSSRASQSTDTQYF	TGTGCCAGCAGCTCCCGGGCCTCCCAATCTACAGATACGCAGTATTTT	TRBV5-5	-	TRBJ2-3	-
CASSTQGGVADTQYF	TGTGCCAGCAGCACACAGGGAGGTGTAGCAGATACGCAGTATTTT	TRBV5-5	many	TRBJ2-3	-
CASSLLALAFPTSTDTQYF	TGTGCCAGCAGTTTACTTGCACTAGCCTTCCCTACTAGCACAGATACGCAGTATTTT	TRBV27	many	TRBJ2-3	-
CASSGRGAEETQYF	TGTGCCAGCAGCGGCCGCGGCGCTGAAGAGACCCAGTACTTC	TRBV7-9	many	TRBJ2-5	-
CASSPRQGLPYGYTF	TGCGCCAGCAGCCCGCGACAGGGCCTTCCCTATGGCTACACCTTC	TRBV5-1	many	TRBJ1-2	TRBD1
CASSLGTVIRFGGYTF	TGTGCCAGCAGCCTAGGGACAGTCATACGTTTCGGTGGCTACACCTTC	TRBV5-6	many	TRBJ1-2	TRBD1
CASSLFGVAAKNIQYF	TGTGCCAGCAGCTTGTTCGGGGTCGCGGCCAAAAACATTCAGTACTTC	TRBV5-5	many	TRBJ2-4	-
CAISDLGRNYEQYF	TGTGCCATCAGTGACCTGGGACGGAACTACGAGCAGTACTTC	TRBV10-3	many	TRBJ2-7	-
CATSRGFVAQAVNHYGYTF	TGTGCCACCAGCAGAGGATTTGTCGCTCAGGCGGTTAATCACTATGGCTACACCTTC	TRBV15	many	TRBJ1-2	-
CASSQNTWTGDTEQYF	TGCGCCAGCAGTCAAAATACCTGGACAGGGGATACGGAACAGTACTTC	TRBV5-1	-	TRBJ2-7	TRBD1